This TCR beta chain is from a study of spatial heterogeneity in lung cancer. Time point indicated: sample taken at primary tumor resection. Whole RNA came from tumor, nontumor lung or frozen PBMC and was sequenced without being sorted. Samples were obtained from approximately 76 donors, all untreated early-stage non-small cell lung cancer patients. In this sample, this clonotype turned up many times. Its specificity is not known. The study, taken as a whole, reports: Detection of ubiquitous tumor TCRs in blood was higher at resection than follow-up.

Every cDNA TCR molecule received its own unique molecular identifier. MiXCR, applied by TCRdb to the 5' RACE reads, yields one record per CDR3 protein. The sample has 40,000 or so distinct CDR3 sequences; 7.5% are singletons. Germline CDR1 SNHLY, CDR2 FYNNEI. The CDR3 extends over 14 amino acids. The germline V and J ends were trimmed by 0 bases and 5 bases, with 8 bases remaining between them. Here the sequenced sample was PBMCs, taken at surgery. This sequence joins TRBV2 and TRBJ2-1; no clear D gene. The sequence derives from a male donor with early-stage non-small cell lung cancer. CDR3 nucleotide sequence: TGTGCCAGCAGTGAAGCAGTGGGCGACAATGAGCAGTTCTTC. It yields the protein CASSEAVGDNEQFF.